This T cell receptor (beta chain) was profiled in a study of cytomegalovirus exposure and HLA in healthy donors. Study as a whole: Researchers found that just over 80% of around 400 genotyped donors fell within the Caucasian-associated ancestry cluster.

Study conclusions and caveats: A reported reduction in N-insertions relative to the roughly 670-donor mean was seen in an Asian-associated ancestry cluster in a later analysis.

Germline V gene lookup returns CDR1 GTSNPN and CDR2 SVGIG (reference sequence). This CDR3 is 12 amino acids long. The V end lost 2 bases, the J end lost 6 bases, and 10 bases lay between the germline ends. PCR employed 60 Vbeta and 13 Jbeta primers. Here immunoSEQ multiplex PCR was the method, and the copy in TCRdb shows in-frame clones only, minus some. Counted here are more than 150,000 clones, roughly 84% occurring once; the ten biggest clones make up approximately 1.2%. For this clone: Its target is unknown.

The gene calls are TRBV30 and TRBJ1-1; D is unclear. The sample taken for sequencing was PBMCs. The sequence was collected from a girl aged 2-9 years in good health and CMV-seropositive. The CDR3 DNA reads as TGTGCCTGGAGTCCCCCCGGTCCTGAAGCTTTCTTT. Translation gives CAWSPPGPEAFF.